This T cell receptor (beta chain) originates from a study of T cells expressing NK-cell markers (TCRdb year 2020). About the investigation overall: Fewer than ten donors provided sorted CD3+CD56+NKG2C+, CD3+CD56+NKG2C- and CD3+CD56-NKG2C+ T-cell subsets, whose TCR beta-chain repertoires were profiled. All eight donors whose samples were sequenced were randomly selected healthy volunteers, three of them men and five women. Among the eight sequenced donors, seven were HCMV-seropositive and one was HCMV-seronegative. Sequencing of the libraries produced 2 x 150 bp reads on Illumina HiSeq 2000/2500, MiSeq or NextSeq.

About this clonotype itself: It has no known antigen specificity.

HCMV-specific IgG was detected in serum with a commercial ELISA kit to determine HCMV serostatus. Peripheral blood mononuclear cells were isolated from blood by Ficoll density gradient centrifugation. Sequenced on an Illumina HiSeq 2000. TCR beta cDNA libraries were made by 5'RACE template switching that added a universal primer site and unique molecular identifiers. cDNA synthesis was primed from the TCR beta constant segment and was followed by two successive PCR amplification steps. Processing in the source paper ran as follows. MIGEC handled demultiplexing of the reads and grouping by UMI, while MiTCR was used to assemble and quantify clonotypes. To remove erroneous sequences, TCR cDNA sequences were retained only when supported by two or more reads. The tcR package was used for downstream repertoire analysis, with clonotypes matched between fractions based on CDR3 nucleotide sequence plus V segment. VDJmatch was used to annotate antigen specificity against VDJdb, with one amino acid substitution in CDR3 allowed. After reprocessing by TCRdb, each CDR3 protein sequence is one entry, and no DNA is given. The V and J calls were not made by the authors but by TCRdb's processing. Per the sample table, the count is about half a million distinct CDR3 sequences. The top ten constitute around 1.4% of the sample.

The germline V gene supplies CDR1 MNHEY and CDR2 SVGAGI. The CDR3 has 13 amino acids, counting the end cysteine and phenylalanine. Only the protein is on record. Study-level results and caveats: In roughly 6 donors, the dominant CD3+CD56+NKG2C+ clonotypes ranked among the top 10 CD8+ clonotypes, making up roughly 1.0-8% of CD8+ T cells. It remained unclear whether the expanded NKG2C-expressing T cell clones were specific for HCMV antigens. Those dominant clonotypes were again the most abundant among CD3+CD56-NKG2C+ cells in several donors, at about 25-60.1%.

The chain employs TRBV6-5 and TRBJ1-2; TCRdb designates TRBD1, a call that cannot be tested without DNA. Sequencing was performed on blood T cells: a sorted CD56 or NKG2C T cell subset, CD4+ or CD8+ T cells, or bulk PBMC T cells (not recorded which). The sequence derives from a woman between 45 and 60 years old in good health. Donor details come from another sample of the same person, matched by shared clones. The CDR3 protein sequence reads: CASRTGTVYGYTF.